The rows below give T cell receptor beta chains drawn from one sample of a study of T cells expressing NK-cell markers. TCRdb reprocessed the 5' RACE reads and keeps a single row for each CDR3 protein, giving no DNA. Across hundreds of thousands of distinct CDR3 sequences, the top ten clones capture 4% to 5% of the sample. Source material: blood T cells: a sorted CD56 or NKG2C T cell subset, CD4+ or CD8+ T cells, or bulk PBMC T cells (not recorded which). Receptors were obtained from a woman aged 18 to 75 in good health. Each CDR3 is given with its conserved first and last residue.

V	J	length	CDR3
TRBV12-2	TRBJ1-2	14	CASREERVDYGYTF
TRBV7-2	TRBJ2-1	16	CASSLTTSSSYNEQFF
TRBV20-1	TRBJ2-7	16	CSARTRGYPTPYEQYF
TRBV4-3	TRBJ1-4	16	CASSQDISGGGEKLFF
TRBV6-2/TRBV6-3	TRBJ2-5	16	CASSYSTSGGAKTQYF
TRBV6-5	TRBJ2-7	17	CASSYSGTSGSIYEQYF
TRBV20-1	TRBJ2-5	14	CSFNGEGGGETQYF
TRBV18	TRBJ1-4	15	CASSLLSQENEKLFF
TRBV20-1	TRBJ2-1	11	CSATYGWEQFF
TRBV20-1	TRBJ1-1	12	CSATRVNTEAFF
TRBV12-3/TRBV12-4	TRBJ2-7	18	CASSLRPSGSSFPYEQYF
TRBV20-1	TRBJ2-3	14	CSASGGRFTDTQYF
TRBV20-1	TRBJ2-7	13	CSAMRDFAYEQYF
TRBV7-8	TRBJ2-5	15	CASSLGLAPGETQYF
TRBV6-5	TRBJ2-1	18	CASSLGLGPGSSYNEQFF
TRBV28	TRBJ1-4	12	CAGGRTNEKLFF
TRBV20-1	TRBJ1-4	16	CSARDPGGRTNEKLFF
TRBV7-9	TRBJ1-5	12	CASSLSFEPQHF
TRBV12-3/TRBV12-4	TRBJ2-5	14	CASSGDRVQETQYF
TRBV6-1	TRBJ2-2	14	CASTRSGATGELFF
TRBV24-1	TRBJ2-1	18	CATSDDRLATTSPNEQFF
TRBV20-1	TRBJ2-3	14	CSARGTGGLDTQYF
TRBV18	TRBJ2-2	16	CASSPPGRQITGELFF
TRBV5-1	TRBJ2-2	15	CASSSQGANTGELFF
TRBV11-3	TRBJ2-7	17	CASTPFQWRRSSYEQYF
TRBV18	TRBJ2-7	14	CASSPHAGSYEQYF
TRBV7-6	TRBJ1-5	16	CASSLDIWGQDQPQHF
TRBV6-2/TRBV6-3	TRBJ2-5	12	CASSYRWETQYF
TRBV7-2	TRBJ2-7	16	CASSLRSGTGTYEQYF